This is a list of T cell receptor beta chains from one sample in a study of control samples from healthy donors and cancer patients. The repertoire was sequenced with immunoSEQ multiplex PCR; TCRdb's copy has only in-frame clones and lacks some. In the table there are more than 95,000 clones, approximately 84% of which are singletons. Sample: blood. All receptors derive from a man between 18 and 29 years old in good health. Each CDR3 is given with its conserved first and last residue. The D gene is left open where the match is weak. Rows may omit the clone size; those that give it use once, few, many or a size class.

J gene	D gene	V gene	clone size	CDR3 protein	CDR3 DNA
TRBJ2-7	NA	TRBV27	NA	CASSPVGTSAYEQYF	TGTGCCAGCAGCCCCGTAGGGACTTCTGCCTACGAGCAGTACTTC
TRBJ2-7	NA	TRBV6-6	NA	CASSYVVYEQYF	TGTGCCAGCAGTTACGTTGTCTACGAGCAGTACTTC
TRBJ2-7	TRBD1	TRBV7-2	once	CASSPRTGNSFSYEQYF	TGTGCCAGCAGCCCCCGGACAGGGAACTCCTTCTCCTACGAGCAGTACTTC
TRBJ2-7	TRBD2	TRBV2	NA	CASRPLAGGMTDEQYF	TGTGCCAGCAGGCCCCTTGCGGGAGGAATGACGGACGAGCAGTACTTC
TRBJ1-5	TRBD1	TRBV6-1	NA	CASSELRGVEYQPQHF	TGTGCCAGCAGTGAACTCAGGGGGGTGGAATATCAGCCCCAGCATTTT
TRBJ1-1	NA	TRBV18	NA	CASSPSDTEAFF	TGTGCCAGCTCACCTTCGGACACTGAAGCTTTCTTT
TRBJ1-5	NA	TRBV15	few	CASIRQGSYSNQPQHF	TGTGCCTCTATTCGTCAGGGGTCATATAGCAATCAGCCCCAGCATTTT
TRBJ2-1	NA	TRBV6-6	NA	CASRLPTETPYNEQFF	TGTGCCAGCAGATTACCTACAGAGACCCCCTACAATGAGCAGTTCTTC
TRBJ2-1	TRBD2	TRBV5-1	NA	CASSPTSGRAGEQFF	TGCGCCAGCAGCCCGACTAGCGGGAGGGCCGGTGAGCAGTTCTTC
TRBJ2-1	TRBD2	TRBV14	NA	CASSQDPGLAEPSYNEQFF	TGTGCCAGCAGCCAAGATCCGGGGCTAGCGGAACCGTCCTACAATGAGCAGTTCTTC
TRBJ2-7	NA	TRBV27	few	CASSRELRGTGEQYF	TGTGCCAGCAGTCGGGAACTTAGAGGTACGGGCGAGCAGTACTTC
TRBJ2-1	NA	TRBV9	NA	CASSVSSSYNEQFF	TGTGCCAGCAGCGTTAGCAGCTCCTACAATGAGCAGTTCTTC
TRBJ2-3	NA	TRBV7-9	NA	CASSLGYTDTQYF	TGTGCCAGCAGCTTGGGCTACACAGATACGCAGTATTTT
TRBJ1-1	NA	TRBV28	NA	CATVHMNTEAFF	TGTGCTACCGTCCACATGAACACTGAAGCTTTCTTT
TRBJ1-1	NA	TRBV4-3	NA	CASSPTGNTEAFF	TGCGCCAGCAGCCCGACCGGAAACACTGAAGCTTTCTTT
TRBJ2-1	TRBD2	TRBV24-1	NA	CATSDPRDYPRNEQFF	TGTGCCACCAGTGACCCCCGGGACTATCCTCGAAATGAGCAGTTCTTC
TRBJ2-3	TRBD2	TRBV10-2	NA	CASSNQREVWSTDTQYF	TGCGCCAGCAGTAACCAGCGGGAGGTGTGGAGCACAGATACGCAGTATTTT
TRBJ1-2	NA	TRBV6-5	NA	CASRVQGSSSYTF	TGTGCCAGCAGAGTCCAGGGGTCCTCGTCCTACACCTTC
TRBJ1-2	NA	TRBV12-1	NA	CASSFIRGLYGYTF	TGTGCCAGCAGCTTTATTCGGGGTCTATATGGCTACACCTTC
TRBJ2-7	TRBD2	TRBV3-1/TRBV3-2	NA	CASSPLAGGVEQYF	TGTGCCAGCAGCCCCTTGGCGGGAGGGGTCGAGCAGTACTTC
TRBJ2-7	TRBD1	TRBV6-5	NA	CASSYRTGDEQYF	TGTGCCAGCAGTTACCGGACAGGGGACGAGCAGTACTTC
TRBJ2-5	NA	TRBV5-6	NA	CASSLGAGSFQETQYF	TGTGCCAGCAGCTTGGGGGCAGGGTCGTTCCAAGAGACCCAGTACTTC
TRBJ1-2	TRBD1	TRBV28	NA	CASVVPGQTLYGYTF	TGTGCCAGCGTTGTGCCGGGACAGACATTATATGGCTACACCTTC
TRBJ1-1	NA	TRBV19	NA	CASSLEHLNTEAFF	TGTGCCAGTAGTCTCGAGCACCTGAACACTGAAGCTTTCTTT
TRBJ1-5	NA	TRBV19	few	CAIKGEGQPQHF	TGTGCCATCAAGGGGGAGGGACAGCCCCAGCATTTT
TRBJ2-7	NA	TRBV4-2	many	CASSQDNSASYEQYF	TGTGCCAGCAGCCAAGATAATAGCGCCTCCTACGAGCAGTACTTC
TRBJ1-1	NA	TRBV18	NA	CASSPTPTEAFF	TGTGCCAGCTCACCCACCCCTACTGAAGCTTTCTTT
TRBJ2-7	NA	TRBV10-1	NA	CASSESKGAALIQQYF	TGCGCCAGCAGTGAGTCGAAAGGGGCTGCCCTCATCCAGCAGTACTTC
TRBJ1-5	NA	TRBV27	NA	CASSLAVNQPQHF	TGTGCCAGCAGTTTGGCAGTTAATCAGCCCCAGCATTTT
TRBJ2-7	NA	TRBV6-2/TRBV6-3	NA	CASSPRTGTPYEQYF	TGTGCCAGCAGTCCAAGGACCGGGACCCCCTACGAGCAGTACTTC
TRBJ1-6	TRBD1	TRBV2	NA	CARNSQGVIHF	TGTGCCAGGAATTCACAGGGGGTCATCCACTTT
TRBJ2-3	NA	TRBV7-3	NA	CASSLNLLGTDTQYF	TGTGCCAGCAGCTTAAATCTACTAGGAACAGATACGCAGTATTTT
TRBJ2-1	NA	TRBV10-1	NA	CASSGGPGQENNEQFF	TGCGCCAGCAGTGGGGGCCCGGGGCAGGAAAACAATGAGCAGTTCTTC
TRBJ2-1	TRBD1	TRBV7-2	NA	CASSSTGTHEQFF	TGTGCCAGCAGCTCGACAGGGACCCATGAGCAGTTCTTC
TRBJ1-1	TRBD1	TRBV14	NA	CASSLQGGASTEAFF	TGTGCCAGCAGCCTTCAAGGGGGCGCGAGCACTGAAGCTTTCTTT
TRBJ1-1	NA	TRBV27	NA	CASLGVTEAFF	TGTGCCAGCTTAGGTGTCACTGAAGCTTTCTTT
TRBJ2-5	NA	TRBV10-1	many	CASQTGPGETQYF	TGCGCCAGCCAAACTGGCCCCGGGGAGACCCAGTACTTC
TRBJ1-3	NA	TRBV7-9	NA	CASSLAGSGNTIYF	TGTGCCAGCAGCTTAGCGGGCTCTGGAAACACCATATATTTT
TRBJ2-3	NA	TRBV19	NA	CASSMGRSTDTQYF	TGTGCCAGTAGTATGGGGAGGAGCACAGATACGCAGTATTTT
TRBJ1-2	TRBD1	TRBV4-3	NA	CASSLGDRTYGYTF	TGCGCCAGCAGCCTCGGGGACAGGACCTATGGCTACACCTTC
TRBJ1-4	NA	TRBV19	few	CASSTRRPWGNEKLFF	TGTGCCAGTAGTACCCGACGACCCTGGGGGAATGAAAAACTGTTTTTT
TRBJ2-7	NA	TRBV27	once	CASGVIYEQYF	TGTGCCAGCGGGGTTATATACGAGCAGTACTTC
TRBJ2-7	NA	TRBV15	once	CATSRARGDSGYEQYF	TGTGCCACCAGCAGAGCCCGGGGGGACAGCGGGTACGAGCAGTACTTC
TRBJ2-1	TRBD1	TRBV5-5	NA	CASSFNTGGWDEQFF	TGTGCCAGCAGCTTTAATACAGGGGGATGGGATGAGCAGTTCTTC
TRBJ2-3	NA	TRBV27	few	CASTTSRNTQYF	TGTGCCAGTACGACTAGTCGCAATACGCAGTATTTT
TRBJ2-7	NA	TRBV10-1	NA	CASSDSTGRRSVQYF	TGCGCCAGCAGTGACTCGACAGGGAGGAGATCGGTACAGTACTTC
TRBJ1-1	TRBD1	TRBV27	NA	CASSTDRARTEAFF	TGTGCCAGCAGTACGGACAGGGCGAGGACTGAAGCTTTCTTT
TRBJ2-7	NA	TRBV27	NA	CASSPSGTRAYEQYF	TGTGCCAGCAGTCCCTCCGGGACCCGAGCCTACGAGCAGTACTTC
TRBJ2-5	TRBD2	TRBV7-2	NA	CASGRGLAASGTQYF	TGTGCCAGCGGACGCGGACTAGCGGCCTCAGGGACCCAGTACTTC
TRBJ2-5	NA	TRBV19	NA	CATSTSRGETQYF	TGTGCCACATCAACTAGCCGGGGAGAGACCCAGTACTTC
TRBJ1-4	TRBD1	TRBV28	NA	CASSSRTGEVFF	TGTGCCAGCAGTTCTCGGACAGGGGAGGTGTTTTTT
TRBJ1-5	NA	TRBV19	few	CASSIVPGDDQPQHF	TGTGCCAGTAGTATAGTCCCAGGGGATGATCAGCCCCAGCATTTT
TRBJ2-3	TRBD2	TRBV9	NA	CASSVATTSGEDTQYF	TGTGCCAGCAGCGTAGCTACTACTAGCGGGGAGGATACGCAGTATTTT
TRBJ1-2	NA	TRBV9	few	CASSVLPWEGYTF	TGTGCCAGCAGCGTATTGCCCTGGGAAGGCTACACCTTC
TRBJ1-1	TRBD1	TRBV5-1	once	CASSRDRGTGTEAFF	TGCGCCAGCAGCCGGGACAGGGGTACTGGCACTGAAGCTTTCTTT
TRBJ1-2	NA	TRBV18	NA	CASSPPDRDNPASLYGYTF	TGTGCCAGCTCACCCCCCGATCGGGACAACCCAGCGAGCCTCTATGGCTACACCTTC
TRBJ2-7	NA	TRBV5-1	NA	CASSLAAGSTYEQYF	TGCGCCAGCAGCTTGGCCGCCGGCAGTACCTACGAGCAGTACTTC
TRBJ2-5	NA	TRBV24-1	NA	CATSDHLWVGLETQYF	TGTGCCACCAGTGATCATTTATGGGTGGGTTTAGAGACCCAGTACTTC
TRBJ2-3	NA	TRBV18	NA	CASSPPLRGTDTQYF	TGTGCCAGCTCACCACCGTTGAGGGGAACAGATACGCAGTATTTT
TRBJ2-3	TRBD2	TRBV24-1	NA	CATSVRAGGTDTQYF	TGTGCCACCAGTGTGAGAGCGGGAGGCACAGATACGCAGTATTTT